This T cell receptor beta chain was profiled in a study of blood T cell repertoires in COVID-19. Study overall: Acute-phase and convalescent COVID-19 samples originated in the United States, Italy and Spain. The analysed material was cDNA or gDNA that came from T cells, B-cell-depleted T cells, or PBMCs.

Per the authors' pipeline: Reference gene primers were amplified, and this amplification served to estimate nucleated cell counts. Method: immunoSEQ multiplex PCR; TCRdb's copy keeps in-frame clones and lacks some. V, J and clone size are taken as reported in that table, and D and trimming were inferred from the DNA itself. The sample includes 350,000 to 450,000 clones, 87% of them seen just once. Germline loops: CDR1 MNHEY, CDR2 SVGAGI. The V segment lost 5 bases and the J segment 2 bases; nucleotides outside the gene matches: 4. CDR3 length equals 14 residues. Seattle patients were enrolled during active infection and followed longitudinally.

Sequencing used peripheral blood. This chain uses TRBV6-5 with TRBJ1-2; 8 nucleotides match TRBD1. The receptor was isolated from an older woman with COVID-19, enrolled during active disease. The CDR3 nucleotides read TGTGCCAGCAGTATGGACAGGGCGAACTATGGCTACACCTTC. Translating gives CASSMDRANYGYTF.